This T cell receptor (beta chain) was sequenced for a study of blood T cell repertoires in COVID-19. Overall study context: The samples span acute and convalescent COVID-19 from the United States, Italy and Spain.

Per the authors' pipeline: Amplification of reference gene primers provided the estimated nucleated cell counts. Some clones are missing from TCRdb's copy, which holds only in-frame ones; the method was immunoSEQ multiplex PCR. Clone size and V and J calls were adopted from that table, with D and trimming inferred from the DNA. The data hold 43,000 or so clones, with 75% to 90% observed a single time. Germline CDR1 is LGHDT and CDR2 is YNNKEL (reference sequence). Trimming took off 5 bases at V and 3 bases at J, with 12 bases between the two ends. CDR3 length: 14 residues. The sequencing input was peripheral blood. V and J are TRBV3-1 (or the pseudogene TRBV3-2) and TRBJ2-3; TRBD1 might be the D (5 bases). The clonotype was recovered from a woman of 80 years or more with active COVID-19. The CDR3 sequence: CASSDDSGTDTQYF. In DNA, the CDR3 is TGTGCCAGCAGCGACGATTCAGGGACAGATACGCAGTATTTT.